This TCR beta chain stems from a study of T cells after yellow fever vaccination. Using its own MiXCR run on the 5' RACE reads, TCRdb lists one record per CDR3 protein. The repertoire has under 550,000 distinct CDR3 sequences, about a fifth of them found once; the top ten carry about a sixth. Trimming took 7 bases from V and 6 from J, leaving 13 bases between them. CDR1 is SNHLY and CDR2 is FYNNEI in the germline V gene. The CDR3 extends over 12 amino acids. Sequencing used PBMCs, obtained roughly 23 days after the first yellow fever vaccination. V is TRBV2 and J is TRBJ2-7; D possibly corresponds to TRBD2 (5 bases). This TCR was sampled from a man between 18 and 35 years old who received the YFV17D yellow fever vaccine. Here the CDR3 reads CASKGVVSEQYF. For the CDR3, the DNA is TGTGCCAGCAAGGGAGTGGTCAGCGAGCAGTACTTC.